This TCR beta chain came from a study of blood T cells in healthy people across ages. This clonotype was recorded many times. Total RNA was extracted at no less than 6 micrograms per sample. The use of a sample-barcoded 5' primer and a J-beta primer mix characterized a second PCR of 7 to 11 cycles. TCRdb re-called the 5' RACE reads through MiXCR, storing one row per CDR3 protein. Of 590,000 or so distinct CDR3 sequences listed, about 30% are singletons. Germline V lookup: CDR1 DFQATT, CDR2 SNEGSKA (reference sequence). V was pared by 6 bases and J by 3 bases, with 17 bases between. This CDR3 region has 14 residues.

This sequence was found in a woman aged 80 or over in good health. The rearrangement uses TRBV20-1 and TRBJ1-1; TRBD1 might be the D (6 bases). Sequences were obtained from blood. CDR3 nucleotides: TGCAGTGCCCCTGGGGGCAGGGCCCACACTGAAGCTTTCTTT. It translates to CSAPGGRAHTEAFF.